This TCR beta chain appears in the sequencing data of a study of cytomegalovirus exposure and HLA in healthy donors (TCRdb year 2017). With respect to the entire study: In an earlier analysis of under 600 of the donors, 276 Gb of sequence data and approximately 100 million unique TCR beta sequences from 150 million to 200 million T cells were reported. In a later genetic analysis, genome-wide SNP genotypes for about 60% of the 666 donors were used, and that subset was treated as a discovery cohort. Using immunosequencing, the study profiled T cell repertoires from about 610 subjects and related those repertoires to cytomegalovirus serostatus. An earlier analysis of fewer than 750 of the donors used high-throughput TCR beta sequencing to judge whether each TCR beta V gene segment behaved as functional or pseudogenic. In a later analysis, previously published TCR beta repertoires from about 670 donors were re-analyzed and high-resolution HLA genotyping was added so that TCR occurrence patterns could be studied. High-throughput TCR immunosequencing, statistical association of individual TCRs with disease status, and machine learning were combined to predict cytomegalovirus infection status. Donor age, sex, ethnicity and CMV serostatus were compiled together with the repertoire data. Five DR-DQ haplotypes were handled as single units for association and clustering because linkage in the cohort was strong. In the later analysis, no new phenotypic data were used to find candidate immune exposures; instead, reliance was placed on TCR beta sequences and their occurrence across donors. Typing coverage differed by locus: A, B, C, DRB1 and DQB1 were typed in roughly 629-630 donors, DQA1 in about 560, DPA1 in approximately 610, and DPB1 in 450 to 480. A separate validation cohort of roughly 120 different subjects was used in addition to the roughly 670-subject first cohort. Among the roughly 410 genotyped donors, more than 70% belonged to the genetic ancestry cluster associated with self-reported Caucasian donors. HLA typing included class I and class II loci at four-digit resolution. Every repertoire in the discovery cohort had been generated on one and the same sequencing platform. On average, 235,054 unique TCR beta nucleotide sequences were sequenced per donor among about 400 genotyped donors of the cohort, with roughly 18% of those sequences being non-productive. The aim of the study was to test whether cataloging public T cell receptors could identify signatures of past pathogen exposure. Roughly 300 gigabases of sequencing data and tens of millions of unique TCR sequences were included in an early release covering several hundred HLA-typed donors.

This clone showed up just once. Its specific antigen is unknown. Base qualities are not at hand, and no much larger clone is one base apart. The library was built by means of the immunoSEQ multiplex PCR assay. For the multiplex PCR, a mixture combining 60 forward primers for TCR Vbeta segments and 13 reverse primers for TCR Jbeta segments was used. The CDR3 region of rearranged TCR beta genes was amplified from genomic DNA with a multiplex PCR assay. The Illumina HiSeq System was used to sequence the amplified TCR beta libraries as 87-base-pair reads. As for the authors' bioinformatics: In a later analysis, about 80 million unique TCR beta chains were counted across the 500 to 700 repertoires, and roughly 10 million of these chains were shared by at least two donors. Raw reads were error-corrected and collapsed into unique sequences by a nearest-neighbor algorithm in which closely related sequences were merged to remove PCR and sequencing errors. To assign V, D and J gene segments, CDR3 sequences were aligned to IMGT reference sequences. Each retained sequence needed at least a six-nucleotide match to both a V gene segment and a J gene segment. Rearrangements were called productive when the CDR3 lacked stop codons and stayed in frame with V and J; all others were non-productive. Following IMGT convention, CDR3 was defined as the stretch from the second conserved V-encoded cysteine up to the conserved J-encoded phenylalanine. The earlier analysis of 500 to 750 of the donors excluded any sequence lacking an unambiguous match to a single V gene segment. An earlier analysis of fewer than 750 of the donors called V segments functional above 56.7% productive rearrangements and segregating when the between-donor standard deviation exceeded 5%. To diagnose cytomegalovirus status from the catalog of TCR beta chain sequences, a statistical classification framework was built. In a later analysis, TCR nucleotide sequences were compared against IMGT/GENE-DB human TR gene sequences so that V and J genes could be assigned. A later analysis assigned CDR3 sequences and most-parsimonious VDJ recombination scenarios with the TCRdist pipeline. A later analysis defined each TCR beta chain by its CDR3 amino acid sequence plus V-gene family, and excluded reads lacking a unique V-gene family. A later analysis removed 592 highly shared, low-generation-probability nucleotide sequences to deal with suspected cross-contamination and a sequencing artifact. For each public chain, a later analysis derived a clonal expansion index from normalized ranks of inferred template counts within each repertoire. In a later analysis, generation probabilities were computed with a VDJ recombination model fitted to out-of-frame rearrangements, and the resulting probabilities were checked against IGoR. In a later analysis, hypergeometric tests were used to score TCR-TCR, TCR-HLA and TCR-CMV co-occurrence, with a repertoire-size bias correction applied to TCR pairs. A later analysis estimated false discovery rates by permuting HLA or CMV assignments 20 times. In a later analysis, co-occurring TCRs were grouped using DBSCAN, and TCRdist sequence similarity was added for clustering within HLA-allele-positive subsets. Repertoires with fewer than 30,000 or more than 120,000 public chains, plus five repertoires with anomalous nucleotide sharing, were excluded from co-occurrence clustering. The immuneACCESS repertoire file appears here via TCRdb, limited to in-frame rearrangements. These files lack a portion of the clones; in checked studies, under half of the deficit traces to unresolved V genes, and the cause of the others is not known. That table gives V, J and clone size, and the DNA gave D and trimming. The table for this sample lists 150,000 to 200,000 clones; about 80% of them were counted only once. Together, the top ten hold around 0.96% of the sample.

In the germline V gene (reference sequence), CDR1 corresponds to SGHNT and CDR2 to YYREEE. The CDR3, from cysteine to phenylalanine, totals 16 residues. Solely the CDR3 DNA is kept, with 48 bases framed from the first base. V and J are trimmed by 0 bases and 5 bases, and the gene matches miss 6 bases of the junction. The cohort comprised some 730 healthy bone marrow donors. At the time of sampling, all cohort members were nominally healthy, though unrecorded immune exposures were likely present. The donor tested CMV seropositive and was one of the 289 seropositive cohort members. A peripheral blood sample was collected from each donor, and TCR beta sequencing was performed on peripheral blood mononuclear cells. Genomic DNA was extracted from the blood cell samples with the Qiagen DNeasy Blood Extraction Kit. Results and caveats for the whole study, not just this receptor: While some public TCRs were present in many individuals, most TCR sequences turned up only very rarely across donors. The authors suggested that the approach could potentially be extended to other disease states and immunological phenotypes. According to a later analysis, parvovirus B19, influenza, CMV and Epstein-Barr virus appeared linked to several top co-occurrence clusters. Immune exposure information for the cohort was limited to CMV serostatus. The classifier was reported to diagnose cytomegalovirus status with high specificity and sensitivity in both the original cohort and the validation cohort. Most CMV-associated TCR beta chains appeared to be HLA-restricted in a later analysis, and the HLA associations seemed to be driven largely by CMV exposure. Because counts were too low, about 18 rarely observed V segments, including chromosome 9 orphons, were left out of the earlier analysis of approximately 500 of the donors. A further reported finding was that TCR beta sequences accurately predicted the HLA-A and HLA-B alleles for most subjects in the first cohort. Because HLA typing was missing for some donors at each locus, association tests included only the typed subset. Roughly uniform sequencing depth across donors was assumed in presence/absence analyses, although this assumption may not hold. In vitro tests confirmed that a few of the cytomegalovirus-associated TCR beta chains recognize cytomegalovirus antigens. A group of highly shared sequence variants was considered likely to be a technical artifact of the sequencing pipeline. In an earlier analysis of some 550 of the donors, most TCR beta V segments were observed in productive rearrangements about 87% or about 30% of the time, broadly matching IMGT annotations. Some IMGT-functional V segments, including TRBV6-2 and TRBV6-3, could not be told apart with the 87-base-pair reads, so those segments were excluded. An association between a missense DCLRE1C variant and V-gene and J-gene trimming of TCR beta chains was found in a later genetic analysis and replicated in an independent cohort. In a later analysis, HLA-associated TCR beta chains showed more clonal expansion and lower generation probabilities than non-associated chains that were equally common. Correlated functional status among segregating V segments might be attributable to linkage disequilibrium, but an unknown experimental factor could not be ruled out. Specific HLA alleles were associated with 15,000 to 20,000 TCR beta sequences at a false discovery rate of 0.05 in a later analysis. According to a later genetic analysis, donors in an Asian-associated ancestry cluster had fewer N-insertions in productive TCRs than the roughly 670-donor mean. When HLA alleles, especially DR and DQ, strongly co-occurred, TCR associations were difficult to assign to individual alleles. In the study, about 150 TCR beta chains were listed as associated with cytomegalovirus. In a later analysis, the rate of TCR association differed among HLA loci, with DRB1 alleles having the most associated TCRs and HLA-C alleles having the fewest. In this cohort, only TCR beta chains were sequenced, and detectable features were limited by the absence of alpha or paired-chain data.

This receptor was obtained from a woman in her forties or fifties in good health and CMV-seropositive. The V gene is TRBV5-4 and the J gene is TRBJ2-1, with 9 middle bases fitting TRBD2. The specimen sequenced was PBMCs. CDR3 protein: CASSLAVAGVNNEQFF. The nucleotide sequence is given as TGTGCCAGCAGCTTGGCCGTAGCGGGAGTCAACAATGAGCAGTTCTTC. The CDR3, completed at both ends by the reference TRBV5-4 and TRBJ2-1 genes, gives the full variable domain ETGVTQSPTHLIKTRGQQVTLRCSSQSGHNTVSWYQQALGQGPQFIFQYYREEENGRGNFPPRFSGLQFPNYSSELNVNALELDDSALYLCASSLAVAGVNNEQFFGPGTRLTVL.